Below are 19 T cell receptor beta chains sequenced from a single sample in a study of identical twins. Each CDR3 protein gets one entry after TCRdb re-called the 5' RACE reads with MiXCR. Of 460,000 or so distinct CDR3 sequences listed, approximately 14% were seen once; the top ten hold roughly 0.56%. These data also formed part of another study, on yellow fever vaccine responses in identical twins.

Specimen: CD4+ T cells sorted from blood. These TCRs come from a woman under 30 in good health.

A few counts support this clonotype. The chain employs TRBV6-2 or TRBV6-3 and TRBJ2-6, with TRBD1 as a possible D gene (6 bases). Trimming took off 5 bases at V and 0 bases at J, with 8 bases between the two ends. Germline-derived CDR1 and CDR2 are MNHEY and SVGEGT. The CDR3 sequence is 15 residues long. The CDR3 region has the DNA TGTGCCAGCAGTCGACAGGTCTCTGGGGCCAACGTCCTGACTTTC. Translation: CASSRQVSGANVLTF.

A few counts support this clonotype. The chain links TRBV28 to TRBJ1-1, with D unclear. The CDR3 length is 14 residues. Germline V gene data show CDR1 as MDHEN and CDR2 as SYDVKM. Between the trimmed V and J ends, which lost 3 bases and 6 bases, there was a span of 14 bases. The CDR3 DNA sequence: TGTGCCAGCAGTTTGGGAGGGTTATTCTCTGAAGCTTTCTTT. Translated: CASSLGGLFSEAFF.

V gene TRBV7-8 combines with J gene TRBJ2-5; no definite D call. CDR1 is SGHVS, CDR2 FQNEAQ, per germline. This CDR3 contains 11 residues. Trimming removed 10 bases from V and 5 bases from J, with 11 bases in between. The CDR3: CATDSKETQYF. CDR3 coding DNA: TGTGCCACCGACTCCAAGGAGACCCAGTACTTC.

This clonotype has more than one count but fewer than ten. The genes are TRBV5-6 and TRBJ2-7; 7 positions agree with TRBD1. J gave up 6 bases and V 5 bases, and 8 bases lay outside the gene matches. CDR1 and CDR2 (germline): SGHDT, YYEEEE. There are 13 residues in the CDR3. Written as DNA, the CDR3 is TGTGCCAGCAGGTTAACAGGGGCCGGCGAGCAGTACTTC. As protein: CASRLTGAGEQYF.

Only a few counts were recorded for this clonotype. V gene TRBV5-1 combines with J gene TRBJ1-2, with D maybe TRBD1 (6 bases). Trimming stripped 0 bases from V and 8 bases from J, with 23 bases between. In germline, CDR1 is SGHRS, CDR2 YFSETQ. The CDR3 loop spans 17 amino acids. CDR3 nucleotides: TGCGCCAGCAGCTTGGCCAAGGCCAGGGGCGCCCTCGGGGGCTACACCTTC. It translates to CASSLAKARGALGGYTF.

The chain is built from TRBV27 and TRBJ2-2; D unresolved. CDR3 length: 16 amino acids. In germline, CDR1 is MNHEY, CDR2 SMNVEV (reference sequence). V lost 4 bases, J lost 1 base, and 13 bases lay in between. CDR3 sequence: CASSWEIPWNTGELFF. In DNA, the CDR3 is TGTGCCAGCAGTTGGGAAATACCCTGGAACACCGGGGAGCTGTTTTTT.

This clonotype was counted a few times. The chain recombines TRBV7-2 with TRBJ2-1; 11 positions match TRBD2. The CDR3 runs 16 residues. After removal of 0 bases from V and 10 bases from J, the junction contained 8 bases not matched to a gene. CDR1 and CDR2 from the germline V gene are SGHTA and FQGNSA. The CDR3 sequence is CASSLAATSGAKEQFF. The DNA of the CDR3 is TGTGCCAGCAGCTTAGCCGCGACTAGCGGGGCGAAGGAGCAGTTCTTC.

V and J are TRBV7-6 and TRBJ2-7; 8 positions agree with TRBD1. J lost 2 bases, V lost 5 bases, and 8 bases had no gene match. The germline CDR1 and CDR2 sequences are SGHVS and FNYEAQ. This CDR3 has 15 amino acids. The CDR3 DNA reads as TGTGCCAGCAGCCGGGCGACAGGGGCACCCTACGAGCAGTACTTC. Translated, it gives CASSRATGAPYEQYF.

The CDR3 here is CASSPGQISYNEQFF. In DNA, the CDR3 is TGTGCCAGCAGCCCCGGACAGATCTCCTACAATGAGCAGTTCTTC. V and J are TRBV7-9 and TRBJ2-1; D possibly corresponds to TRBD1 (6 bases). V lost 5 bases and J lost 0, with 11 bases in between. Germline CDR1 reads SEHNR; CDR2 reads FQNEAQ (reference sequence). This CDR3 spans 15 amino acids. Full variable domain (missing parts from reference TRBV7-9 and TRBJ2-1): DTGVSQNPRHKITKRGQNVTFRCDPISEHNRLYWYRQTLGQGPEFLTYFQNEAQLEKSRLLSDRFSAERPKGSFSTLEIQRTEQGDSAMYLCASSPGQISYNEQFFGPGTRLTVL.

This clonotype was found many times. V usage is TRBV12-3 or TRBV12-4 and J usage is TRBJ2-7; 11 bases fit TRBD2. The ends lost 6 bases at V and 1 base at J; junction bases unmatched: 2. There are 14 residues in the CDR3. CDR3 sequence reads: CASSTSGGSYEQYF. Written as DNA, the CDR3 is TGTGCCAGCAGCACTAGCGGGGGATCCTACGAGCAGTACTTC.

This clonotype was counted only a few times. The rearrangement joins TRBV27 to TRBJ2-3; a weak D match, TRBD2 (6 bases). This CDR3 contains 15 residues. In germline, CDR1 is MNHEY, CDR2 SMNVEV (reference sequence). Trimming took 2 bases from V and 1 from J, leaving 10 bases between them. The CDR3 DNA sequence: TGTGCCAGCAGTTTAGCGGGAAGTCGCACAGATACGCAGTATTTT. Its translation: CASSLAGSRTDTQYF.

This clonotype was observed at least ten times. The V and J genes are TRBV2 and TRBJ2-2; 13 nucleotides line up with TRBD2. This CDR3 is built from 15 residues. V dropped 5 bases and J dropped 4; count of bases not matched to a gene: 1. Germline values: CDR1 SNHLY, CDR2 FYNNEI. The CDR3 DNA reads TGTGCCAGCAGTCGGACTAGCGGGGGCACCGGGGAGCTGTTTTTT. Translating it yields CASSRTSGGTGELFF.

This clonotype showed up just a few times. CDR3 in amino acids: CAIRASGTSAIGAYNEQFF. The CDR3 region has the DNA TGTGCCATTAGGGCTTCCGGGACTAGCGCAATAGGGGCCTACAATGAGCAGTTCTTC. The gene calls are TRBV10-3 and TRBJ2-1, with TRBD2 matching over 10 bases. The CDR3 length is 19 residues. V lost 9 bases to trimming and J lost 2 bases; unmatched junction nucleotides: 19. Looked up from germline, CDR1 is ENHRY and CDR2 is SYGVKD.

This clonotype came up a few times. CDR3 in DNA: TGTGCCACCAGTGATTTCGCGCAAAGCACAGATACGCAGTATTTT. This codes for CATSDFAQSTDTQYF. V gene TRBV24-1 combines with J gene TRBJ2-3; no definite D call. Between the trimmed V and J ends, which lost 1 base and 0 bases, there was a span of 7 bases. The CDR3 runs to 15 residues. Per the germline V gene, CDR1 is KGHDR and CDR2 is SFDVKD.

This clonotype was recorded many times. The rearrangement uses TRBV27 and TRBJ2-4, with 8 bases fitting TRBD1. Germline V lookup: CDR1 MNHEY, CDR2 SMNVEV (reference sequence). V dropped 3 bases and J dropped 6; count of bases not matched to a gene: 4. CDR3 length: 14 residues. CDR3 in DNA: TGTGCCAGCAGTTTGCGGACAGGGACAAACATTCAGTACTTC. This translates into CASSLRTGTNIQYF.

The V and J genes are TRBV3-1 and TRBJ1-2, with unresolved D. This CDR3 region has 11 residues. V was pared by 1 base and J by 4 bases, with 1 base between. From germline, CDR1 is LGHDT and CDR2 YNNKEL (reference sequence). The chain's CDR3 is CASSQGYGYTF. In nucleotides, the CDR3 is TGTGCCAGCAGCCAAGGCTATGGCTACACCTTC.

On this clonotype: Being one base from a much bigger clone, this may be a read error. V usage is TRBV12-3 or TRBV12-4 and J usage is TRBJ2-1; 12 nucleotides agree with TRBD2. V dropped 6 bases and J dropped 9; count of bases not matched to a gene: 6. CDR3 length: 14 amino acids. The CDR3 sequence: CASSTSGGTCEQFF. In nucleotides, the CDR3 is TGTGCCAGCAGCACTAGCGGGGGGACCTGTGAGCAGTTCTTC.

The chain links TRBV5-1 to TRBJ2-1, with D perhaps matching TRBD1 (6 bases). The V gene lost 2 bases and the J gene lost 4 bases, with 13 bases spanning the gap. Germline V CDR1 and CDR2: SGHRS, YFSETQ. This CDR3 region has 15 residues. The CDR3 loop reads CASSFEGDKYNEQFF. Written as DNA, the CDR3 is TGCGCCAGCAGCTTCGAAGGGGACAAATACAATGAGCAGTTCTTC.

V gene TRBV6-5 combines with J gene TRBJ2-3; D might be TRBD1 (5 bases). This CDR3 has 17 amino acids. V shed 1 base and J shed 0 bases, with 14 bases lying between them. Looked up from germline, CDR1 is MNHEY and CDR2 is SVGAGI. This CDR3 reads CASSYFGHPESTDTQYF. The CDR3 DNA reads TGTGCCAGCAGTTACTTTGGACACCCAGAGAGCACAGATACGCAGTATTTT.